A selection of T cell receptor beta chains follows, all from one sample in a study of cytomegalovirus exposure and HLA in healthy donors. Produced via immunoSEQ multiplex PCR; TCRdb's table is partial and in-frame only. Altogether over 150,000 clones are present, about 80% being singletons, with the ten largest covering roughly 10%. What was sequenced was PBMCs. These receptors originate from a man younger than 35 in good health and CMV-seropositive. Both conserved end residues are part of each CDR3. The order of the fields is D gene, V gene, J gene, clone size, CDR3 protein, CDR3 DNA. A D gene is named only where the DNA matches it firmly. Clone size is given for some rows only: seen once, a few or many times, or a class if the clone is expanded.

>TRBD1|TRBV18|TRBJ2-7|once
CASSPTGELAFGYEQYF
TGTGCCAGCTCACCGACAGGGGAGTTAGCGTTTGGCTACGAGCAGTACTTC
>TRBD1|TRBV25-1|TRBJ1-2|NA
CASSVTGGRSYTF
TGTGCCAGCAGTGTTACAGGGGGTAGAAGCTACACCTTC
>NA|TRBV6-6|TRBJ1-3|NA
CASSYSGAAYF
TGTGCCAGCAGTTACTCGGGGGCCGCTTATTTT
>TRBD2|TRBV27|TRBJ2-5|NA
CASSPAASGGERWQTQYF
TGTGCCAGCAGTCCCGCGGCTAGCGGGGGGGAGCGCTGGCAGACCCAGTACTTC
>NA|TRBV19|TRBJ1-5|NA
CASSYGSYSNQPQHF
TGTGCCAGTAGTTACGGGAGTTATAGCAATCAGCCCCAGCATTTT
>NA|TRBV6-1|TRBJ1-1|NA
CASSEAVQAMSTEAFF
TGTGCCAGCAGTGAAGCAGTGCAGGCGATGAGCACTGAAGCTTTCTTT
>NA|TRBV7-6|TRBJ1-1|NA
CASSPAPGNTEAFF
TGTGCCAGCAGCCCTGCACCGGGGAACACTGAAGCTTTCTTT
>NA|TRBV10-3|TRBJ2-5|NA
CAISWGRQETQYF
TGTGCCATCAGCTGGGGGCGACAAGAGACCCAGTACTTC
>NA|TRBV30|TRBJ1-6|NA
CAWSFKGGPLHF
TGTGCCTGGAGTTTTAAAGGGGGACCCCTCCACTTT
>NA|TRBV5-1|TRBJ2-1|once
CASSPRGYNEQFF
TGCGCCAGCAGCCCACGAGGGTACAATGAGCAGTTCTTC
>TRBD2|TRBV7-9|TRBJ2-2|NA
CSSSTNAGETGELFF
TGTTCCAGCAGCACTAATGCGGGAGAGACCGGGGAGCTGTTTTTT
>TRBD2|TRBV9|TRBJ2-7|NA
CASSVLAGGTEQYF
TGTGCCAGCAGCGTTTTAGCGGGAGGAACCGAGCAGTACTTC
>NA|TRBV15|TRBJ1-4|NA
CATSRAPGEKLFF
TGTGCCACCAGCAGAGCTCCCGGGGAAAAACTGTTTTTT
>NA|TRBV2|TRBJ1-1|few
CASRSDKNTEAFF
TGTGCCAGCAGATCAGATAAAAACACTGAAGCTTTCTTT
>NA|TRBV19|TRBJ2-1|NA
CASKGDFSYNEQFF
TGTGCCAGTAAGGGGGATTTCTCCTACAATGAGCAGTTCTTC
>TRBD1|TRBV5-1|TRBJ1-2|NA
CASADDRVRGGYTF
TGCGCCAGTGCAGACGACAGGGTTCGAGGTGGCTACACCTTC
>NA|TRBV5-1|TRBJ2-5|NA
CASSFVSGEETQYF
TGCGCCAGCAGCTTCGTTTCCGGAGAAGAGACCCAGTACTTC
>TRBD2|TRBV2|TRBJ2-1|NA
CAGAAGLYNEQFF
TGTGCCGGCGCAGCGGGACTCTACAATGAGCAGTTCTTC
>NA|TRBV19|TRBJ2-7|NA
CASSPQGATYEQYF
TGTGCCAGTAGTCCCCAAGGGGCTACCTACGAGCAGTACTTC
>NA|TRBV19|TRBJ1-1|NA
CASSLDTPVTEAFF
TGTGCCAGTAGCCTTGACACTCCGGTGACTGAAGCTTTCTTT
>NA|TRBV5-4|TRBJ2-6|NA
CASSSPGNSGANVLTF
TGTGCCAGCAGCTCGCCCGGTAACTCTGGGGCCAACGTCCTGACTTTC
>NA|TRBV7-9|TRBJ2-1|NA
CASSLEGARNEQFF
TGTGCCAGCAGCTTAGAAGGGGCTCGCAATGAGCAGTTCTTC
>NA|TRBV19|TRBJ1-2|NA
CASSPQGLFHGYTF
TGTGCCAGTAGTCCCCAGGGACTTTTTCATGGCTACACCTTC
>NA|TRBV4-3|TRBJ1-2|NA
CASSQDGAGPVGYTF
TGCGCCAGCAGCCAAGATGGGGCAGGTCCAGTTGGCTACACCTTC
>TRBD2|TRBV27|TRBJ2-7|NA
CASSPLGGRSFGSYEQYF
TGTGCCAGCAGTCCTCTTGGCGGGAGGTCGTTTGGATCCTACGAGCAGTACTTC
>TRBD2|TRBV13|TRBJ2-1|NA
CASSLGGGAGSYNEQFF
TGTGCCAGCAGCTTAGGCGGGGGGGCGGGGTCCTACAATGAGCAGTTCTTC
>NA|TRBV6-6|TRBJ1-5|NA
CASSYYQGSQQPQHF
TGTGCCAGCAGTTACTATCAGGGGTCTCAGCAGCCCCAGCATTTT
>TRBD1|TRBV2|TRBJ2-7|NA
CASSAEGRGLGEQYF
TGTGCCAGCAGCGCGGAGGGCAGGGGGCTAGGGGAGCAGTACTTC
>NA|TRBV2|TRBJ2-5|NA
CASKEVQETQYF
TGTGCCAGCAAGGAGGTCCAAGAGACCCAGTACTTC
>NA|TRBV13|TRBJ2-3|few
CASSLYGGLSTDTQYF
TGTGCCAGCAGCTTATATGGTGGACTTTCCACAGATACGCAGTATTTT
>TRBD1|TRBV9|TRBJ1-2|NA
CASSVDGQGAHLYGYTF
TGTGCCAGCAGCGTAGATGGACAGGGGGCTCACCTCTATGGCTACACCTTC
>NA|TRBV27|TRBJ2-1|NA
CASSFSRRNEQFF
TGTGCCAGCAGTTTTTCACGGCGGAATGAGCAGTTCTTC
>NA|TRBV5-6|TRBJ1-5|NA
CASSLGTVPYGSNQPQHF
TGTGCCAGCAGCTTGGGGACAGTCCCATACGGGAGCAATCAGCCCCAGCATTTT
>TRBD2|TRBV7-2|TRBJ2-7|NA
CASSLVSGGGAKDEQYF
TGTGCCAGCAGCTTAGTGTCCGGCGGGGGGGCCAAGGACGAGCAGTACTTC
>NA|TRBV21-1|TRBJ1-6|NA
CASSKKGWWNNSPLHF
TGTGCCAGCAGCAAAAAGGGGTGGTGGAATAATTCACCCCTCCACTTT
>NA|TRBV19|TRBJ1-2|NA
CASSRPFSDTGPSNYGYTF
TGTGCCAGTAGCCGCCCATTTTCCGACACAGGACCCTCTAACTATGGCTACACCTTC
>NA|TRBV7-9|TRBJ1-4|once
CASSLTEGYTNEKLFF
TGTGCCAGCAGCTTAACGGAGGGTTACACCAATGAAAAACTGTTTTTT
>TRBD1|TRBV27|TRBJ2-7|NA
CASSTRTGGFYEQYF
TGTGCCAGCAGTACACGGACAGGGGGCTTCTACGAGCAGTACTTC
>NA|TRBV29-1|TRBJ2-7|NA
CSVITGESSYEQYF
TGCAGCGTCATTACAGGAGAGAGCTCCTACGAGCAGTACTTC
>TRBD1|TRBV19|TRBJ2-7|NA
CASSLTGGTYEQYF
TGTGCCAGTAGTCTTACAGGGGGGACCTACGAGCAGTACTTC
>NA|TRBV7-2|TRBJ1-5|NA
CASRRQAGDNQPQHF
TGTGCCAGCAGAAGACAGGCAGGGGACAATCAGCCCCAGCATTTT
>NA|TRBV5-1|TRBJ2-5|NA
CASSQTAYQETQYF
TGCGCCAGCAGCCAAACCGCGTACCAAGAGACCCAGTACTTC
>TRBD2|TRBV9|TRBJ2-3|few
CASSVVSGGITDTQYF
TGTGCCAGCAGCGTAGTTAGCGGGGGTATCACAGATACGCAGTATTTT
>NA|TRBV29-1|TRBJ2-7|once
CSVESPRGYEQYF
TGCAGCGTTGAAAGCCCCCGAGGGTACGAGCAGTACTTC
>TRBD2|TRBV5-4|TRBJ2-7|NA
CASSLPTTSGIYEQYF
TGTGCCAGCAGCTTGCCTACGACTAGCGGGATCTACGAGCAGTACTTC
>NA|TRBV6-5|TRBJ2-2|NA
CASTPSPRLAGELFF
TGTGCCAGCACCCCATCGCCGCGGCTTGCCGGGGAGCTGTTTTTT
>TRBD2|TRBV5-4|TRBJ2-1|NA
CASSTGTSVGNEQFF
TGTGCCAGCAGCACCGGGACTAGCGTCGGAAATGAGCAGTTCTTC
>NA|TRBV19|TRBJ1-1|NA
CASSILQGMNTEAFF
TGTGCCAGTAGTATTTTGCAGGGGATGAACACTGAAGCTTTCTTT
>NA|TRBV30|TRBJ2-7|NA
CACRLHNYEQYF
TGTGCCTGCCGACTTCACAACTACGAGCAGTACTTC
>TRBD2|TRBV6-1|TRBJ2-7|NA
CATQAGVSYEQYF
TGTGCCACCCAAGCGGGAGTAAGCTACGAGCAGTACTTC
>TRBD1|TRBV7-2|TRBJ1-2|few
CASSQGRTGDGYTF
TGTGCCAGCAGCCAGGGCAGGACAGGGGATGGCTACACCTTC
>NA|TRBV5-4|TRBJ2-3|NA
CASSLSRSTDTQYF
TGTGCCAGCAGCTTGAGCCGAAGCACAGATACGCAGTATTTT
>TRBD2|TRBV7-6|TRBJ2-1|NA
CASSFSSGRPSYNEQFF
TGTGCCAGCAGCTTTTCTAGCGGGAGGCCGTCCTACAATGAGCAGTTCTTC
>TRBD1|TRBV11-2|TRBJ2-7|once
CASSPDRDRAYEQYF
TGTGCCAGCAGCCCAGATAGGGACAGGGCCTACGAGCAGTACTTC
>NA|TRBV5-4|TRBJ1-2|NA
CASSLSGGLNYGYTF
TGTGCCAGCAGCTTGTCGGGGGGACTAAACTATGGCTACACCTTC
>NA|TRBV7-8|TRBJ2-5|NA
CASSFSDRYQTQYF
TGTGCCAGCAGCTTCTCAGACAGGTATCAGACCCAGTACTTC
>TRBD2|TRBV25-1|TRBJ2-1|NA
CASSLGGDSYNEQFF
TGTGCCAGCAGCCTGGGGGGGGACTCCTACAATGAGCAGTTCTTC
>NA|TRBV7-9|TRBJ1-4|NA
CASSSTGTKNEKLFF
TGTGCCAGCAGCTCGACAGGAACCAAAAATGAAAAACTGTTTTTT
>NA|TRBV13|TRBJ1-2|NA
CASSLRTLAYGYTF
TGTGCCAGCAGCTTAAGGACACTAGCCTATGGCTACACCTTC